The 17 T cell receptor beta chains in this list originate from one sample, sequenced in a study of blood T cell repertoires in COVID-19. Repertoires were generated with immunoSEQ multiplex PCR, while TCRdb's copy carries only in-frame clones and drops some. The repertoire holds a few hundred thousand clones, with about 85% as singletons. The material sequenced was PBMCs or T cells enriched from blood (not recorded which). The source is a woman in her fifties or sixties who had recovered from COVID-19.

The chain uses TRBV3-1 (or the pseudogene TRBV3-2) and TRBJ1-2; D may be TRBD1 (6 bases). The V end was cut by 4 bases, the J end by 3 bases, with 9 bases between. The CDR3 is 13 amino acids. The germline gives CDR1 LGHDT, CDR2 YNNKEL (reference sequence). In DNA, the CDR3 is TGTGCCAGCAGCCCGGGGGGGCACTATGGCTACACCTTC. This codes for CASSPGGHYGYTF.

The sample holds a few counts of this clone. The CDR3 nucleotides read TGCGCCAGCAGCCCGGAGGGGGGGAGCGGCTACACCTTC. It translates to CASSPEGGSGYTF. The chain links TRBV5-1 to TRBJ1-2; D perhaps matches TRBD1 (6 bases). Trimming cost V 4 bases and J 8 bases, with 15 bases left between them. The CDR3 spans 13 residues. The germline V gene has CDR1 SGHRS and CDR2 YFSETQ.

The chain carries TRBV28 and TRBJ1-1, with 9 nucleotides matching TRBD1. Trimming removed 11 bases from V and 10 bases from J; junction bases left unmatched: 14. CDR3 size: 13 residues. Germline assignment: CDR1 MDHEN and CDR2 SYDVKM. The DNA of the CDR3 is TGTGCCCTCTCCCCTCCCCCGACAGGGGGAGCTTTCTTT. The encoded protein is CALSPPPTGGAFF.

The V gene is TRBV4-2, the J gene TRBJ2-2; tentative D call: TRBD2 (5 bases). The CDR3 length is 18 residues. Germline CDR1 reads LGHNA; CDR2 reads YNFKEQ. V lost 0 bases and J 4 bases, leaving 18 bases between the germline ends. In DNA, the CDR3 is TGTGCCAGCAGCCAAGACCTACGGGGAAGACGAAGCACCGGGGAGCTGTTTTTT. This gives the protein CASSQDLRGRRSTGELFF.

The chain recombines TRBV10-1 with TRBJ2-3; D unresolved. Germline V gives CDR1 WNHNN, CDR2 SYGVQD (reference sequence). V was shortened by 2 bases and J by 2 bases, with 8 bases between the two germline ends. CDR3 length: 14 amino acids. The CDR3 spells CASSEQVHTDTQYF. Written as DNA, the CDR3 is TGCGCCAGCAGTGAGCAGGTTCACACAGATACGCAGTATTTT.

About this clone: This same CDR3 is encoded by further DNA sequences in the sample. The chain employs TRBV5-1 and TRBJ2-3, with TRBD1 matching 10 bases. Germline assignment: CDR1 SGHRS and CDR2 YFSETQ. The CDR3 covers 15 residues. J gave up 1 base and V 4 bases, and 3 bases lay outside the gene matches. The CDR3 region is CASSLGQGGTDTQYF. For the CDR3, the DNA is TGCGCCAGCAGCCTCGGACAGGGGGGCACAGATACGCAGTATTTT.

The V gene is TRBV7-2, the J gene TRBJ2-1, with TRBD1 identical over 7 bases. Germline CDR1 reads SGHTA; CDR2 reads FQGNSA. The CDR3 contains 14 residues. V lost 6 bases, J lost 5 bases, and 7 bases stayed unmatched. CDR3: CASSSDRVNNEQFF. Here the CDR3 DNA reads TGTGCCAGCAGTTCAGACAGGGTTAACAATGAGCAGTTCTTC.

This clone appeared once. The chain joins TRBV6-1 to TRBJ1-2, with unresolved D. Per germline, CDR1 MNHNS and CDR2 SASEGT. Trimming pared 8 bases from V and 7 bases from J, leaving 5 bases between. The CDR3 spans 9 residues. DNA for the CDR3: TGTGCCAGCGGAGGTGGCTACACCTTC. Its protein product is CASGGGYTF.

The rearrangement links TRBV19 to TRBJ2-7; D may be TRBD2 (5 bases). The germline V and J ends were trimmed by 2 bases and 5 bases, with 13 bases remaining between them. The CDR3 has 14 residues. Germline CDR1 LNHDA, CDR2 SQIVND (reference sequence). CDR3 nucleotides: TGTGCCAGTAGTATACGACTATTGCACGACGAGCAGTACTTC. The encoded protein is CASSIRLLHDEQYF.

The chain combines TRBV5-1 with TRBJ1-2; D is possibly TRBD1 (6 bases). The CDR3 covers 15 residues. The V and J ends lost 4 bases and 4 bases respectively, with 17 bases between them. Germline CDR1 and CDR2: SGHRS and YFSETQ. In DNA, the CDR3 is TGCGCCAGCAGCACAGGGACGGCTCGTCCCTATGGCTACACCTTC. This gives the protein CASSTGTARPYGYTF.

J is TRBJ1-4 and V is TRBV21-1; the D call in the table, TRBD1, was not verified against the DNA. TRBV21-1 is given as a pseudogene. The CDR3 is 15 residues long. The CDR3 DNA follows: TGTGCCAGCGGAGTTGGGGACAGGGGGCATGAAAAACTGTTTTTT. Amino acid sequence: CASGVGDRGHEKLFF.

The rearrangement links TRBV29-1 to TRBJ1-1, with 8 bases that match TRBD1. Germline CDR1 and CDR2: SQVTM and ANQGSEA. The CDR3 totals 15 residues. The V gene end was trimmed by 3 bases and the J gene end by 10 bases; junction bases not matched to a gene: 16. CDR3 DNA: TGCAGCGTTGATCTTCAGACAGGGGCCACCTTGGGAGCTTTCTTT. Its translation is CSVDLQTGATLGAFF. Using reference TRBV29-1 and TRBJ1-1 for the parts outside the CDR3, the full variable domain is SAVISQKPSRDICQRGTSLTIQCQVDSQVTMMFWYRQQPGQSLTLIATANQGSEATYESGFVIDKFPISRPNLTFSTLTVSNMSPEDSSIYLCSVDLQTGATLGAFFGQGTRLTVV.

The chain joins TRBV4-1 to TRBJ2-3; D is possibly TRBD2 (5 bases). The CDR3 loop spans 16 amino acids. V dropped 2 bases and J dropped 2 bases, with 14 bases sitting between them. CDR1 and CDR2 from the germline V gene are MGHRA and YSYEKL. CDR3 in DNA: TGCGCCAGCAGCCAAATACCGGGGATAGCCACAGATACGCAGTATTTT. Translated: CASSQIPGIATDTQYF.

This clone showed up just once. The chain recombines TRBV4-1 with TRBJ2-3; the match to TRBD2 covers 10 bases. The CDR3 consists of 17 residues. V trimming: 3 bases; J trimming: 3 bases; junction bases outside the gene matches: 9. CDR1 and CDR2 from the germline V gene are MGHRA and YSYEKL. CDR3 residues: CASSHLASGGTTDTQYF. CDR3 nucleotides: TGCGCCAGCAGCCATCTAGCTAGCGGGGGAACGACAGATACGCAGTATTTT.

The table lists this clone with a few counts. The genes are TRBV9 and TRBJ2-2, with TRBD1 matching 9 bases. CDR3 size: 16 residues. With V trimmed by 3 bases and J by 7 bases, 10 bases remained unmatched. Looked up from germline, CDR1 is SGDLS and CDR2 is YYNGEE. The CDR3 coding sequence is TGTGCCAGCAGCGACCACGGACAGGGGAAGAGCGGGGAGCTGTTTTTT. It encodes CASSDHGQGKSGELFF.

The rearrangement joins TRBV30 to TRBJ1-5, with 7 bases lining up with TRBD1. Germline CDR1 is GTSNPN and CDR2 is SVGIG (reference sequence). Trimming cost V 2 bases and J 6 bases; bases outside gene matches: 1. This CDR3 is 12 amino acids long. CDR3 nucleotides: TGTGCCTGGAGTCAGGGGGGTCAGCCCCAGCATTTT. This codes for CAWSQGGQPQHF.

The chain links TRBV10-1 to TRBJ1-6; D ambiguous. The V end lost 7 bases, the J end lost 7 bases, and 14 bases lay between the germline ends. Germline values: CDR1 WNHNN, CDR2 SYGVQD (reference sequence). The CDR3 extends over 14 amino acids. CDR3 sequence reads: CASNYHSQNSPLHF. The CDR3 bases are TGCGCCAGCAATTATCACTCCCAAAATTCACCCCTCCACTTT.